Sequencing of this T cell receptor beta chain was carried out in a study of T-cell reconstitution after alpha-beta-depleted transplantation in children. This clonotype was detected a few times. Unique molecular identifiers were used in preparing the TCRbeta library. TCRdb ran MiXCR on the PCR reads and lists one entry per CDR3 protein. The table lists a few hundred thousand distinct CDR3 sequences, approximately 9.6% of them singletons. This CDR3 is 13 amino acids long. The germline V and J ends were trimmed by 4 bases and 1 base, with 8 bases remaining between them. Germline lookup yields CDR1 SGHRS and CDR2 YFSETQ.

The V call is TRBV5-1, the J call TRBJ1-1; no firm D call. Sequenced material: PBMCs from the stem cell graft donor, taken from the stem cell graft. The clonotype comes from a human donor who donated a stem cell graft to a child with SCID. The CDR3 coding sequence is TGCGCCAGCAGCGAACCAAGGAACACTGAAGCTTTCTTT. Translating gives CASSEPRNTEAFF.